The 8 T cell receptor beta chains given below trace back to one sample, sequenced in a study of T cells after yellow fever vaccination. TCRdb re-analysed the 5' RACE reads in MiXCR, keeping a single row per CDR3 protein. The top ten clones hold about 18% of a sample with 500,000 to 650,000 distinct CDR3 sequences, 17% of them seen once. This specimen was PBMCs, taken 5 to 6 days after the first yellow fever vaccination. The receptor set was obtained from a man aged 18 to 30 who received the YFV17D yellow fever vaccine.

This clonotype was observed a few times. V and J are TRBV6-2 or TRBV6-3 and TRBJ2-1; weak D call: TRBD2 (6 bases). This CDR3 comprises 19 residues. Germline-derived CDR1 and CDR2 are MNHEY and SVGEGT. Trimming took off 5 bases at V and 7 bases at J, with 30 bases between the two ends. In DNA, the CDR3 is TGTGCCAGCAGTAACCGTGGCCTAGCGCCGGCGCTGGGCCAAAATGAGCAGTTCTTC. Its translation: CASSNRGLAPALGQNEQFF.

This clonotype has ten or more counts. This chain joins TRBV12-3 or TRBV12-4 and TRBJ1-2; perhaps TRBD1 as D (5 bases). The germline V and J ends were trimmed by 5 bases and 3 bases, with 10 bases remaining between them. This CDR3 contains 13 residues. CDR3 sequence (DNA): TGTGCCAGCAGTGGTGAGACAGACTATGGCTACACCTTC. This sequence encodes CASSGETDYGYTF.

V and J are TRBV7-9 and TRBJ1-1, with a possible D match to TRBD1 (6 bases). Germline V lookup: CDR1 SEHNR, CDR2 FQNEAQ (reference sequence). The V end was cut by 5 bases, the J end by 1 base, with 11 bases between. The CDR3 runs to 14 residues. CDR3 bases: TGTGCCAGCAGCGGACCAGGGGCGAACACTGAAGCTTTCTTT. It specifies CASSGPGANTEAFF.

The V and J genes are TRBV4-3 and TRBJ2-1, with D possibly matching TRBD2 (5 bases). The germline CDR1 and CDR2 sequences are LGHNA and YSLEER. The CDR3 is 12 residues long. Trimming took off 0 bases at V and 11 bases at J, with 8 bases between the two ends. As DNA, the CDR3 is TGCGCCAGCAGCCAAGAGAGAGGGAAGCAGTTCTTC. It translates to CASSQERGKQFF.

The table lists this clonotype with a few counts. The chain recombines TRBV12-3 or TRBV12-4 with TRBJ1-1; D is perhaps TRBD1 (5 bases). The CDR3 spans 12 residues. Trimming pared 5 bases from V and 5 bases from J, leaving 9 bases between. CDR3 bases: TGTGCCAGCAGTGGGGGATTGACTGAAGCTTTCTTT. Protein: CASSGGLTEAFF.

Details on this clonotype: It is likely a read error, because the conserved phenylalanine at the end of the CDR3 is missing. The chain carries TRBV19 and TRBJ1-2; maybe TRBD1 (5 bases). Germline V CDR1 and CDR2: LNHDA, SQIVND (reference sequence). The CDR3 covers 12 residues. V shed 5 bases and J shed 3 bases, with 7 bases lying between them. The CDR3 here is CASSDRYYGYTY. CDR3 DNA sequence: TGTGCCAGTAGTGACAGATACTATGGCTACACCTAC.

This chain links TRBV12-3 or TRBV12-4 with TRBJ1-2; TRBD1 agrees at 7 bases. J gave up 4 bases and V 5 bases, and 10 bases lay outside the gene matches. The length of the CDR3 is 15 residues. The CDR3 DNA reads as TGTGCCAGCAGTCCGGGACAGAGAGACGCCTATGGCTACACCTTC. Protein sequence: CASSPGQRDAYGYTF.

V gene TRBV6-1 combines with J gene TRBJ1-1, with D perhaps TRBD1 (5 bases). CDR1 and CDR2 (germline): MNHNS, SASEGT. V lost 6 bases to trimming and J lost 12 bases, with 20 bases between them. The length of the CDR3 is 13 residues. The CDR3 DNA reads as TGTGCCAGCAGCCGGAGGTTCGGAGGGGAGACTTTCTTT. This encodes CASSRRFGGETFF.